This T cell receptor (beta chain) was sequenced in a study of T cell responses to AZD1222 COVID-19 vaccine. Germline trimming cut 6 bases from V and 6 bases from J; bases unmatched to any gene: 8. This CDR3 region has 15 residues. CDR1 and CDR2 (germline): SNHLY, FYNNEI. Broader study findings: In all cases, repertoires were sampled only after the peak T cell response.

In the case of this clone: The target antigen is unknown.

Only in-frame clones appear in the TCRdb table, and some are missing; sequencing was by immunoSEQ multiplex PCR. The repertoire has 180,000 or so clones, approximately 95% of them found once; the top ten carry approximately 0.98%. The source material was peripheral blood, sampled 28 days after the second dose of the MenACWY control vaccine. The V call is TRBV2, the J call TRBJ2-1, with 10 bases that match TRBD2. The TCR originated in an adult who received the MenACWY meningococcal vaccine as a control. CDR3 region: CASRRQLAGTNEQFF. CDR3 bases: TGTGCCAGCAGGCGACAACTAGCGGGGACCAATGAGCAGTTCTTC.